These T cell receptor beta chains were read from a single sample in a study of T-cell reconstitution after alpha-beta-depleted transplantation in children. Via MiXCR, TCRdb re-called the PCR reads, giving one row per CDR3 protein. The sample yields 190,000 or so distinct CDR3 sequences, more than 14% seen once. This sample comprised PBMCs from the stem cell graft donor, obtained from the stem cell graft. All receptors come from a human donor who donated a stem cell graft to a child with acute lymphoblastic leukemia. Both conserved end residues are part of each CDR3. A D gene is named only where the DNA matches it firmly. The listing skips clone size in some rows; elsewhere it reads once, few, many or a size class.

j_call: TRBJ2-4; d_call: .; clone_size: few; v_call: TRBV25-1; cdr3_aa: CASSESGGRADIQYF; cdr3_nt: TGTGCCAGCAGTGAATCCGGGGGGCGCGCAGACATTCAGTACTTC
j_call: TRBJ1-6; d_call: TRBD1; clone_size: .; v_call: TRBV7-6; cdr3_aa: CASSSQGAGFNSPLHF; cdr3_nt: TGTGCCAGCAGCTCACAGGGGGCGGGCTTTAATTCACCCCTCCACTTT
j_call: TRBJ2-3; d_call: TRBD2; clone_size: .; v_call: TRBV5-1; cdr3_aa: CASSLGRAGDLTDTQYF; cdr3_nt: TGCGCCAGCAGCTTGGGGAGAGCGGGAGATCTCACAGATACGCAGTATTTT
j_call: TRBJ2-2; d_call: TRBD1; clone_size: many; v_call: TRBV5-1; cdr3_aa: CASSREMGTAKNTGELFF; cdr3_nt: TGCGCCAGCAGCCGAGAAATGGGGACAGCTAAGAACACCGGGGAGCTGTTTTTT
j_call: TRBJ1-4; d_call: TRBD1; clone_size: many; v_call: TRBV7-9; cdr3_aa: CASRRQGVNEKLFF; cdr3_nt: TGTGCCAGCAGGCGACAGGGGGTTAATGAAAAACTGTTTTTT
j_call: TRBJ2-5; d_call: .; clone_size: many; v_call: TRBV20-1; cdr3_aa: CSATEDDQETQYF; cdr3_nt: TGCAGTGCTACCGAGGACGACCAAGAGACCCAGTACTTC
j_call: TRBJ2-1; d_call: .; clone_size: few; v_call: TRBV6-5; cdr3_aa: CASSYSEGPLNEQFF; cdr3_nt: TGTGCCAGCAGTTACTCGGAGGGACCCCTCAATGAGCAGTTCTTC
j_call: TRBJ2-1; d_call: .; clone_size: many; v_call: TRBV10-3; cdr3_aa: CAISEFSGVNNEQFF; cdr3_nt: TGTGCCATCAGTGAGTTCAGCGGAGTCAACAATGAGCAGTTCTTC
j_call: TRBJ2-1; d_call: .; clone_size: many; v_call: TRBV3-1; cdr3_aa: CASSLGTNSYNEQFF; cdr3_nt: TGTGCCAGCAGCCTTGGGACAAACTCCTACAATGAGCAGTTCTTC
j_call: TRBJ1-2; d_call: .; clone_size: few; v_call: TRBV5-6; cdr3_aa: CASSKYDYGYTF; cdr3_nt: TGTGCCAGCAGCAAGTACGACTATGGCTACACCTTC
j_call: TRBJ2-7; d_call: TRBD2; clone_size: .; v_call: TRBV12-3/TRBV12-4; cdr3_aa: CTSGSRGLAGGFTYEQYF; cdr3_nt: TGTACCAGCGGCTCCCGTGGACTAGCGGGAGGTTTCACCTACGAGCAGTACTTC
j_call: TRBJ2-1; d_call: TRBD2; clone_size: many; v_call: TRBV12-3/TRBV12-4; cdr3_aa: CASIVGLAVNNEQFF; cdr3_nt: TGTGCCAGCATCGTGGGACTAGCGGTTAACAATGAGCAGTTCTTC
j_call: TRBJ2-2; d_call: TRBD1; clone_size: many; v_call: TRBV6-2/TRBV6-3; cdr3_aa: CASSYFFGTGEETGELFF; cdr3_nt: TGTGCCAGCAGTTACTTCTTTGGGACAGGGGAGGAGACCGGGGAGCTGTTTTTT
j_call: TRBJ1-1; d_call: .; clone_size: many; v_call: TRBV5-1; cdr3_aa: CASSLGGGPPEAFF; cdr3_nt: TGCGCCAGCAGTTTGGGGGGGGGACCCCCTGAAGCTTTCTTT
j_call: TRBJ2-5; d_call: .; clone_size: many; v_call: TRBV20-1; cdr3_aa: CSARKTQETQYF; cdr3_nt: TGCAGTGCTAGAAAGACACAAGAGACCCAGTACTTC
j_call: TRBJ1-1; d_call: TRBD1; clone_size: many; v_call: TRBV7-9; cdr3_aa: CASSLAGQTTEAFF; cdr3_nt: TGTGCCAGCAGCTTAGCGGGACAGACCACTGAAGCTTTCTTT
j_call: TRBJ1-2; d_call: .; clone_size: .; v_call: TRBV11-2; cdr3_aa: CASSLGPDRSYGYTF; cdr3_nt: TGTGCCAGCAGCTTAGGCCCGGACCGCAGCTATGGCTACACCTTC
j_call: TRBJ2-1; d_call: TRBD2; clone_size: few; v_call: TRBV20-1; cdr3_aa: CCARDPTSGRAEEQFF; cdr3_nt: TGCTGTGCTAGAGATCCGACTAGCGGGAGGGCCGAGGAGCAGTTCTTC
j_call: TRBJ2-5; d_call: .; clone_size: many; v_call: TRBV29-1; cdr3_aa: CSVDVGDQETQYF; cdr3_nt: TGCAGCGTTGATGTCGGGGACCAAGAGACCCAGTACTTC
j_call: TRBJ2-3; d_call: .; clone_size: many; v_call: TRBV5-1; cdr3_aa: CASSLAEKGVSDTQYF; cdr3_nt: TGCGCCAGCAGCTTGGCCGAGAAGGGCGTCTCAGATACGCAGTATTTT
j_call: TRBJ1-1; d_call: TRBD1; clone_size: many; v_call: TRBV12-3/TRBV12-4; cdr3_aa: CASSLAQGAGSAFF; cdr3_nt: TGTGCCAGCAGTTTAGCACAGGGGGCGGGGAGCGCTTTCTTT
j_call: TRBJ1-1; d_call: .; clone_size: many; v_call: TRBV28; cdr3_aa: CASSPHGGERAFF; cdr3_nt: TGTGCCAGCAGTCCCCACGGGGGCGAAAGAGCTTTCTTT
j_call: TRBJ2-7; d_call: .; clone_size: .; v_call: TRBV7-2; cdr3_aa: CASSLAGHFYEQYF; cdr3_nt: TGTGCCAGCAGCTTGGCTGGGCATTTCTACGAGCAGTACTTC
j_call: TRBJ2-5; d_call: .; clone_size: .; v_call: TRBV3-1; cdr3_aa: CASSQEGTVETQYF; cdr3_nt: TGTGCCAGCAGCCAAGAAGGGACTGTGGAGACCCAGTACTTC
j_call: TRBJ1-2; d_call: TRBD1; clone_size: .; v_call: TRBV12-3/TRBV12-4; cdr3_aa: CASRGTAESNYGYTF; cdr3_nt: TGTGCCAGCAGGGGGACAGCCGAGTCTAACTATGGCTACACCTTC
j_call: TRBJ2-1; d_call: TRBD2; clone_size: many; v_call: TRBV7-9; cdr3_aa: CASSSGTSNEQFF; cdr3_nt: TGTGCCAGCAGCTCGGGGACTAGCAATGAGCAGTTCTTC
j_call: TRBJ1-4; d_call: .; clone_size: few; v_call: TRBV20-1; cdr3_aa: CSARGFIKKLFF; cdr3_nt: TGCAGTGCTAGAGGGTTCATCAAAAAACTGTTTTTT
j_call: TRBJ2-1; d_call: TRBD2; clone_size: many; v_call: TRBV4-2; cdr3_aa: CASSRGLAGANEQFF; cdr3_nt: TGTGCCAGCAGCCGAGGACTAGCGGGAGCAAATGAGCAGTTCTTC
j_call: TRBJ1-2; d_call: .; clone_size: .; v_call: TRBV7-9; cdr3_aa: CASSLGPTVRDGYTF; cdr3_nt: TGTGCCAGCAGCTTAGGTCCGACCGTGAGAGATGGCTACACCTTC
j_call: TRBJ1-2; d_call: TRBD1; clone_size: many; v_call: TRBV29-1; cdr3_aa: CSVGQGDGYTF; cdr3_nt: TGCAGCGTCGGACAGGGGGATGGCTACACCTTC
j_call: TRBJ2-1; d_call: TRBD2; clone_size: .; v_call: TRBV12-3/TRBV12-4; cdr3_aa: CASAAVAGAKQFF; cdr3_nt: TGTGCCAGCGCGGCGGTAGCGGGAGCGAAGCAGTTCTTC
j_call: TRBJ2-1; d_call: .; clone_size: many; v_call: TRBV4-1; cdr3_aa: CASSQDPKASGSGEQFF; cdr3_nt: TGCGCCAGCAGCCAAGATCCGAAGGCTAGTGGGAGTGGAGAGCAGTTCTTC
j_call: TRBJ1-2; d_call: .; clone_size: few; v_call: TRBV5-1; cdr3_aa: CASSLGGTGGNIYGYTF; cdr3_nt: TGCGCCAGCAGCTTGGGGGGGACCGGTGGCAACATCTATGGCTACACCTTC
j_call: TRBJ1-5; d_call: TRBD1; clone_size: .; v_call: TRBV20-1; cdr3_aa: CSAITGVNQPQHF; cdr3_nt: TGCAGTGCTATAACAGGGGTCAATCAGCCCCAGCATTTT
j_call: TRBJ1-1; d_call: .; clone_size: many; v_call: TRBV20-1; cdr3_aa: CSAPAADGGQNTEAFF; cdr3_nt: TGCAGTGCTCCGGCGGCGGACGGGGGGCAGAACACTGAAGCTTTCTTT